Below, 21 T cell receptor beta chains from the same sample are listed, as sequenced in a study of cytomegalovirus exposure and HLA in healthy donors. PCR used 60 Vbeta primers and 13 Jbeta primers. Method: immunoSEQ multiplex PCR; TCRdb's copy keeps in-frame clones and lacks some. The sample consists of roughly 120,000 clones, about two thirds of them appearing once. Specimen: PBMCs. Receptors were obtained from a woman in her seventies in good health and CMV-seropositive.

A remark on this clone: An end of the junction differs from the germline gene, which may be a read error. This sample also contains other DNA sequences that code for the same CDR3. The genes are TRBV6-1 and TRBJ1-5; 9 positions match TRBD1. Germline CDR1 MNHNS, CDR2 SASEGT. CDR3 size: 13 residues. The CDR3 loop is CASSTGGWQPQHF. DNA for the CDR3: TGCGCCAGCAGTACAGGGGGCTGGCAGCCCCAGCATTTT.

The V and J genes are TRBV4-2 and TRBJ2-3; 12 positions match TRBD2. V was clipped by 1 base and J by 2 bases; unmatched bases: 4. Germline values: CDR1 LGHNA, CDR2 YNFKEQ. This CDR3 comprises 17 residues. The CDR3 DNA reads as TGTGCCAGCAGCCAAGGGACTAGCGGGGTTTACACAGATACGCAGTATTTT. Its protein is CASSQGTSGVYTDTQYF.

The chain uses TRBV6-5 and TRBJ2-3, with D possibly being TRBD2 (6 bases). V was cut by 10 bases and J by 0 bases, with 11 bases left in between. Germline CDR1 is MNHEY and CDR2 is SVGAGI. The CDR3 sequence is 13 residues long. CDR3 in DNA: TGTGCCACGCGCCGGGGGAGCACAGATACGCAGTATTTT. The encoded protein is CATRRGSTDTQYF.

The chain combines TRBV11-2 with TRBJ2-2; 8 positions match TRBD2. The CDR3 consists of 15 residues. Germline V gene lookup returns CDR1 SGHAT and CDR2 FQNNGV. The J segment lost 9 bases and the V segment lost 1 base, leaving 7 bases of the junction unmatched. The CDR3 coding sequence is TGTGCCAGCAGCTTAGTGCGGGGGGCAGGTCGGGAGCTGTTTTTT. Residues: CASSLVRGAGRELFF.

The chain links TRBV2 to TRBJ2-3, with D possibly matching TRBD2 (7 bases). CDR1 and CDR2 (germline): SNHLY, FYNNEI. The V gene lost 6 bases and the J gene lost 1 base, with 11 bases spanning the gap. The CDR3 extends over 14 amino acids. This chain's CDR3 is CASRGGQGTDTQYF. Written as DNA, the CDR3 is TGTGCCAGCAGGGGGGGGCAGGGCACAGATACGCAGTATTTT.

This chain joins TRBV15 and TRBJ2-5, with 9 positions matching TRBD2. The V segment lost 4 bases and the J segment 5 bases; nucleotides outside the gene matches: 5. This CDR3 has 14 residues. Germline V gene data show CDR1 as LNHNV and CDR2 as YYDKDF (reference sequence). The CDR3 here is CATSKAGGWETQYF. The CDR3 DNA follows: TGTGCCACCAGCAAGGCGGGGGGGTGGGAGACCCAGTACTTC.

This chain uses TRBV2 with TRBJ2-3; tentative D call: TRBD2 (6 bases). Germline assignment: CDR1 SNHLY and CDR2 FYNNEI. V lost 2 bases and J 6 bases, leaving 18 bases between the germline ends. The CDR3 contains 16 residues. CDR3 nucleotides: TGTGCCAGCAGTGAACAACTCCCCAGAGCGGGCGATACGCAGTATTTT. Translation gives CASSEQLPRAGDTQYF.

To note about this clone: Other DNA variants within this sample encode the same CDR3. The chain uses TRBV19 and TRBJ2-5; TRBD2 matches at 15 bases. From germline, CDR1 is LNHDA and CDR2 SQIVND (reference sequence). V lost 7 bases, J lost 1 base, and 4 bases stayed unmatched. The CDR3 totals 16 residues. CDR3 sequence (DNA): TGTGCCAGTACCGGGACTAGCGGGGGGCGCCAAGAGACCCAGTACTTC. Translating gives CASTGTSGGRQETQYF.

The chain recombines TRBV10-3 with TRBJ2-7; no clear D gene. Germline values: CDR1 ENHRY, CDR2 SYGVKD. The germline V and J ends were trimmed by 1 base and 6 bases, with 4 bases remaining between them. This CDR3 has 11 amino acids. CDR3 in amino acids: CAISELVEQYF. CDR3 coding DNA: TGTGCCATCAGTGAGTTAGTCGAGCAGTACTTC.

The chain joins TRBV6-5 to TRBJ1-5; the match to TRBD1 covers 8 bases. The V gene's germline CDR1 is MNHEY and CDR2 SVGAGI. The CDR3 is made up of 13 amino acids. V was pared by 7 bases and J by 8 bases, with 7 bases of the junction left unmatched. The CDR3: CASTRDRLEPQHF. DNA for the CDR3: TGTGCCAGCACCCGGGACAGGTTAGAGCCCCAGCATTTT.

The rearrangement joins TRBV5-5 to TRBJ1-5, with 9 bases lining up with TRBD1. This CDR3 spans 16 amino acids. Germline CDR1 is SGHKS and CDR2 is YYEKEE (reference sequence). Trimming at V came to 0 bases and at J to 5 bases, leaving 6 bases not matched to a gene. The CDR3 loop reads CASSLEGQGFYQPQHF. CDR3 nucleotides: TGTGCCAGCAGCTTGGAGGGACAGGGCTTTTATCAGCCCCAGCATTTT.

The chain links TRBV5-3 to TRBJ2-1; a weak D match, TRBD2 (5 bases). TRBV5-3 is an ORF; its function is uncertain. Trimming removed 8 bases from V and 8 bases from J, with 17 bases in between. The CDR3 runs to 13 residues. This chain's CDR3 is CARASGVPHEQFF. The DNA of the CDR3 is TGTGCCAGGGCCTCCGGGGTCCCCCATGAGCAGTTCTTC.

To note about this clone: Other nucleotide sequences from this sample produce the same CDR3. The chain carries TRBV30 and TRBJ2-5; 7 positions match TRBD2. The V segment lost 8 bases and the J segment 5 bases; nucleotides outside the gene matches: 5. This CDR3 is built from 11 residues. CDR1 and CDR2 (germline): GTSNPN, SVGIG (reference sequence). CDR3 protein: CAGGLGETQYF. Written as DNA, the CDR3 is TGTGCCGGCGGACTAGGGGAGACCCAGTACTTC. Based on the CDR3 plus reference TRBV30 and TRBJ2-5, the full variable domain is SQTIHQWPATLVQPVGSPLSLECTVEGTSNPNLYWYRQAAGRGLQLLFYSVGIGQISSEVPQNLSASRPQDRQFILSSKKLLLSDSGFYLCAGGLGETQYFGPGTRLLVL.

The chain uses TRBV30 and TRBJ1-1; the match to TRBD1 covers 12 bases. V lost 4 bases, J lost 4 bases, and 16 bases stayed unmatched. From germline, CDR1 is GTSNPN and CDR2 SVGIG (reference sequence). This CDR3 comprises 18 residues. The CDR3 loop is CAWIKFPGTGGYITEAFF. The CDR3 DNA sequence: TGTGCCTGGATCAAATTCCCGGGGACAGGGGGCTACATCACTGAAGCTTTCTTT.

In its sample, this clone was seen once. The chain is built from TRBV6-5 and TRBJ2-7, with 11 bases lining up with TRBD2. V dropped 2 bases and J dropped 6; count of bases not matched to a gene: 0. CDR1 is MNHEY, CDR2 SVGAGI, per germline. There are 13 residues in the CDR3. The CDR3 bases are TGTGCCAGCAGTTACCTAGCGGGGGGCGAGCAGTACTTC. It yields the protein CASSYLAGGEQYF.

In DNA form, the CDR3 reads TGCAGCTTCCGCGAGGGGGCCGGGGAGCTGTTTTTT. Translation: CSFREGAGELFF. V usage is TRBV29-1 and J usage is TRBJ2-2; TRBD1 is a possible D gene (6 bases). The CDR3 covers 12 residues. Germline V gene data show CDR1 as SQVTM and CDR2 as ANQGSEA. Trimming took 8 bases from V and 6 from J, leaving 13 bases between them.

Here the CDR3 reads CASSLAGGIDTQYF. DNA of the CDR3: TGTGCCAGCAGCTTAGCGGGGGGGATAGATACGCAGTATTTT. This rearrangement joins TRBV7-2 to TRBJ2-3, with 7 positions matching TRBD2. V lost 0 bases, J lost 5 bases, and 2 bases stayed unmatched. Germline loops: CDR1 SGHTA, CDR2 FQGNSA. The CDR3 runs to 14 residues.

The rearrangement uses TRBV7-9 and TRBJ2-4; tentative D call: TRBD1 (6 bases). The germline V gene has CDR1 SEHNR and CDR2 FQNEAQ (reference sequence). V was pared by 3 bases and J by 6 bases, with 9 bases between. CDR3 length equals 13 residues. CDR3 in amino acids: CASSLVQGNIQYF. CDR3 bases: TGTGCCAGCAGCTTGGTACAGGGAAACATTCAGTACTTC.

This clone has only a few counts. V is TRBV6-6 and J is TRBJ2-5; D not resolved. The CDR3 contains 13 residues. The V gene lost 6 bases and the J gene lost 5 bases, with 13 bases spanning the gap. In germline, CDR1 is MNHNY, CDR2 SVGAGI (reference sequence). The CDR3 sequence is CASSRGFAETQYF. The DNA for the CDR3 is TGTGCCAGCAGCCGCGGCTTCGCGGAGACCCAGTACTTC.

The CDR3: CASGSTGALGEKLFF. The DNA for the CDR3 is TGTGCCAGCGGGTCGACAGGGGCCTTAGGAGAAAAACTGTTTTTT. The gene calls are TRBV5-6 and TRBJ1-4, with TRBD1 matching 8 bases. The CDR3 totals 15 residues. V shed 7 bases, J shed 8 bases, and the junction held 13 bases outside the gene matches. CDR1 is SGHDT and CDR2 is YYEEEE in the germline V gene.

The chain carries TRBV19 and TRBJ2-2; D is possibly TRBD2 (7 bases). The CDR3 runs 17 residues. V gave up 7 bases and J gave up 3 bases, with 21 bases separating them. Germline V lookup: CDR1 LNHDA, CDR2 SQIVND (reference sequence). Here the CDR3 reads CASTRSAGGQYTGELFF. CDR3 bases: TGTGCCAGTACCAGATCCGCCGGGGGGCAGTACACCGGGGAGCTGTTTTTT.